This T cell receptor beta chain was profiled in a study of T cells in Graves' hyperthyroidism and ophthalmopathy. This clonotype was counted ten times or more. Diagnoses rested on clinical symptoms, serum thyroxine and TRAb, thyroid ultrasound and orbital computed tomography. TCR beta CDR3 regions were amplified from RNA transcripts. Carried out on the TCR CDR3, a first-round RT-PCR used the HTBI primer set. TCRdb recomputed calls from the multiplex PCR reads with MiXCR, one row per CDR3 protein. The data show hundreds of thousands of distinct CDR3 sequences, around 15% seen once. Sequencing used blood. The receptor's source is a woman in her 40s with Graves' ophthalmopathy.

CDR3 loop: CASTNSNQPQHF. DNA of the CDR3: TGTGCCAGCACTAATAGCAATCAGCCCCAGCATTTT. V is TRBV7-9 and J is TRBJ1-5, with D unresolved. V was trimmed by 7 bases and J by 0 bases, leaving 4 bases between them. Germline CDR1 SEHNR, CDR2 FQNEAQ (reference sequence). CDR3 length: 12 amino acids. Full variable domain (remainder filled in from reference TRBV7-9 and TRBJ1-5): DTGVSQNPRHKITKRGQNVTFRCDPISEHNRLYWYRQTLGQGPEFLTYFQNEAQLEKSRLLSDRFSAERPKGSFSTLEIQRTEQGDSAMYLCASTNSNQPQHFGDGTRLSIL.